The 22 T cell receptor beta chains listed next were all sequenced from one sample in a study of technical replicates of blood from a few donors. Method: immunoSEQ multiplex PCR; TCRdb's copy keeps in-frame clones and lacks some. This repertoire shows some 80,000 clones, approximately 96% found once; its top ten account for around 0.33%. Sequenced sample: T cells isolated from PBMCs. Every receptor here comes from a human donor in good health.

This chain links TRBV30 with TRBJ2-7; TRBD1 is a possible D gene (6 bases). Per the germline V gene, CDR1 is GTSNPN and CDR2 is SVGIG (reference sequence). The ends were cut back, 2 bases at V and 5 bases at J, with 10 bases in the middle. This CDR3 is built from 12 residues. The CDR3 nucleotides are TGTGCCTGGAGTACAGGGCCCCACGAGCAGTACTTC. Encoded protein: CAWSTGPHEQYF. Drawing the rest from reference TRBV30 and TRBJ2-7, the complete variable domain is SQTIHQWPATLVQPVGSPLSLECTVEGTSNPNLYWYRQAAGRGLQLLFYSVGIGQISSEVPQNLSASRPQDRQFILSSKKLLLSDSGFYLCAWSTGPHEQYFGPGTRLTVT.

The rearrangement uses TRBV6-5 and TRBJ1-2, with TRBD1 matching 10 bases. The CDR3 runs to 13 residues. Germline V lookup: CDR1 MNHEY, CDR2 SVGAGI. V shed 4 bases and J 8 bases; nucleotides not matched to a gene: 4. The CDR3 DNA follows: TGTGCCAGCAGTTGGGACAGGGGAGCGGGCTACACCTTC. Translation gives CASSWDRGAGYTF.

This chain uses TRBV7-6 with TRBJ2-7, with 8 bases matching TRBD1. The CDR3 covers 13 residues. The trim removed 5 bases at V and 5 bases at J, leaving 5 bases unmatched. Per germline, CDR1 SGHVS and CDR2 FNYEAQ. CDR3 DNA sequence: TGTGCCAGCAGCGTCCGACAGGGGAACGAGCAGTACTTC. Translating it yields CASSVRQGNEQYF.

The chain is built from TRBV2 and TRBJ2-5, with 9 bases fitting TRBD2. The CDR3 extends over 13 amino acids. V was pared by 8 bases and J by 7 bases, with 8 bases of the junction left unmatched. From germline, CDR1 is SNHLY and CDR2 FYNNEI. CDR3 in DNA: TGTGCCAGCGGTTTAGCGGGGGAGGCGACCCAGTACTTC. Amino acids: CASGLAGEATQYF.

The rearrangement joins TRBV12-5 to TRBJ2-1; 13 bases line up with TRBD2. CDR1 and CDR2 (germline): LGHNT, FRNRAP. The CDR3 contains 15 residues. J lost 8 bases, V lost 5 bases, and 6 bases had no gene match. The DNA for the CDR3 is TGTGCTAGTGGTATAGGACTAGCGGGAGCGGATGAGCAGTTCTTC. Protein: CASGIGLAGADEQFF.

The rearrangement uses TRBV10-3 and TRBJ2-1, with TRBD1 identical over 8 bases. This CDR3 spans 15 amino acids. Germline-derived CDR1 and CDR2 are ENHRY and SYGVKD. Trimming at V came to 6 bases and at J to 4 bases, leaving 8 bases not matched to a gene. CDR3 in DNA: TGTGCCATCAGAGTAGACAGGGGTCTTTACAATGAGCAGTTCTTC. Translating gives CAIRVDRGLYNEQFF.

The V gene is TRBV10-1, the J gene TRBJ1-2; 8 bases align to TRBD1. Germline CDR1 reads WNHNN; CDR2 reads SYGVQD (reference sequence). The V segment lost 5 bases and the J segment 6 bases; nucleotides outside the gene matches: 5. The CDR3 is 13 residues long. In DNA, the CDR3 is TGCGCCAGCAGTCGGGACAGGCAGCATGGCTACACCTTC. Translation: CASSRDRQHGYTF.

The V gene is TRBV28, the J gene TRBJ1-3, with 10 bases that match TRBD1. Per germline, CDR1 MDHEN and CDR2 SYDVKM. The CDR3 totals 16 residues. The ends lost 3 bases at V and 4 bases at J; junction bases unmatched: 6. CDR3 nucleotide sequence: TGTGCCAGCAGTTTTCTTGGACAGGGGGAGGGAAACACCATATATTTT. This codes for CASSFLGQGEGNTIYF.

The chain has TRBV15 and TRBJ2-1; no clear D gene. V lost 0 bases to trimming and J lost 2 bases, with 14 bases between them. The CDR3 spans 17 residues. Germline V gene lookup returns CDR1 LNHNV and CDR2 YYDKDF (reference sequence). This CDR3 is CATSRDRQRQPYNEQFF. The CDR3 nucleotides are TGTGCCACCAGCAGAGATCGTCAGAGACAACCCTACAATGAGCAGTTCTTC.

The J gene is TRBJ2-4, the V gene TRBV4-1; the D is unclear. The CDR3 is 15 amino acids. The germline V gene encodes CDR1 MGHRA and CDR2 YSYEKL. Trimming left V 4 bases short and J 2 bases short, with 12 bases between. CDR3 protein: CASSPLGLTKNIQYF. As DNA, the CDR3 is TGCGCCAGCAGCCCCCTAGGTTTGACCAAAAACATTCAGTACTTC.

This chain joins TRBV6-5 and TRBJ2-1; D gene unclear. CDR3 length: 16 amino acids. Germline V CDR1 and CDR2: MNHEY, SVGAGI. V was shortened by 0 bases and J by 0 bases, with 9 bases between the two germline ends. In DNA, the CDR3 is TGTGCCAGCAGTTACTCGGGCGATTTCTCCTACAATGAGCAGTTCTTC. This sequence encodes CASSYSGDFSYNEQFF.

As to this clone: Other DNA sequences in this sample translate to the same CDR3. This sequence joins TRBV9 and TRBJ1-1, with D tentatively TRBD1 (6 bases). V was pared by 2 bases and J by 2 bases, with 7 bases between. CDR3 length equals 13 residues. CDR1 and CDR2 (germline): SGDLS, YYNGEE. The CDR3, as DNA: TGTGCCAGCAGCGTGGACAGTAACACTGAAGCTTTCTTT. This sequence encodes CASSVDSNTEAFF. The variable domain in full, with the rest retrieved from reference TRBV9 and TRBJ1-1, is DSGVTQTPKHLITATGQRVTLRCSPRSGDLSVYWYQQSLDQGLQFLIQYYNGEERAKGNILERFSAQQFPDLHSELNLSSLELGDSALYFCASSVDSNTEAFFGQGTRLTVV.

This CDR3 reads CASRRAGVNEQFF. For the CDR3, the DNA is TGTGCCAGCAGACGAGCGGGAGTCAATGAGCAGTTCTTC. The chain carries TRBV5-5 and TRBJ2-1; 8 bases align to TRBD2. Germline loops: CDR1 SGHKS, CDR2 YYEKEE (reference sequence). With V trimmed by 5 bases and J by 6 bases, 4 bases remained unmatched. The CDR3 loop spans 13 amino acids.

The rearrangement joins TRBV28 to TRBJ2-7; 9 nucleotides match TRBD2. V lost 3 bases and J lost 7; bases outside the gene matches: 10. Germline assignment: CDR1 MDHEN and CDR2 SYDVKM. The CDR3 is made up of 15 amino acids. The CDR3, as DNA: TGTGCCAGCAGTTTTTCATATAGCGGGAGAGGTGAGCAGTACTTC. This gives the protein CASSFSYSGRGEQYF.

The V call is TRBV5-1, the J call TRBJ2-1; 7 bases map to TRBD1. V shed 1 base and J 9 bases; nucleotides not matched to a gene: 4. CDR1 SGHRS and CDR2 YFSETQ come from the germline V gene. The CDR3 is 13 amino acids. The CDR3 nucleotides read TGCGCCAGCAGCTTGAGGCCAGGGGGTGAGCAGTTCTTC. As protein: CASSLRPGGEQFF.

The J gene is TRBJ2-7, the V gene TRBV20-1, with D hard to call. CDR3 size: 11 residues. From germline, CDR1 is DFQATT and CDR2 SNEGSKA (reference sequence). Deletions cut 3 bases from V and 1 base from J, with 4 bases between. This CDR3 reads CSASSSYEQYF. In DNA, the CDR3 is TGCAGTGCTAGTTCGTCCTACGAGCAGTACTTC.

J is TRBJ1-3 and V is TRBV25-1; the D is unclear. The CDR3 has 11 residues. The germline V gene has CDR1 MGHDK and CDR2 SYGVNS. Trimming removed 3 bases from V and 9 bases from J, with 6 bases in between. The CDR3 region is CASSEEGTIYF. CDR3 nucleotide sequence: TGTGCCAGCAGTGAGGAGGGCACCATATATTTT.

As for this clone: The sample holds other DNA sequences that translate to the same CDR3. J is TRBJ1-2 and V is TRBV29-1, with TRBD1 matching over 7 bases. Per the germline V gene, CDR1 is SQVTM and CDR2 is ANQGSEA. The V gene end was trimmed by 1 base and the J gene end by 2 bases; junction bases not matched to a gene: 4. The CDR3 consists of 14 residues. The CDR3 bases are TGCAGCGTTGAAGGAAGGGGGCGCAACTATGGCTACACCTTC. As protein: CSVEGRGRNYGYTF. Full variable domain (missing parts from reference TRBV29-1 and TRBJ1-2): SAVISQKPSRDICQRGTSLTIQCQVDSQVTMMFWYRQQPGQSLTLIATANQGSEATYESGFVIDKFPISRPNLTFSTLTVSNMSPEDSSIYLCSVEGRGRNYGYTFGSGTRLTVV.

The gene calls are TRBV4-1 and TRBJ2-7, with 8 positions matching TRBD2. The CDR3 runs to 16 residues. Germline-derived CDR1 and CDR2 are MGHRA and YSYEKL. J gave up 3 bases and V 1 base, and 8 bases lay outside the gene matches. CDR3: CASSQGGAGAGYEQYF. CDR3 nucleotide sequence: TGCGCCAGCAGCCAAGGGGGAGCGGGAGCGGGCTACGAGCAGTACTTC.

This clone has just one count. This chain connects TRBV5-1 to TRBJ1-3; 7 nucleotides align to TRBD1. CDR3 length: 15 residues. Germline CDR1 and CDR2: SGHRS and YFSETQ. V trimming: 0 bases; J trimming: 3 bases; junction bases outside the gene matches: 3. CDR3 protein: CASSLGQGGGNTIYF. CDR3 sequence (DNA): TGCGCCAGCAGCTTGGGACAGGGAGGTGGAAACACCATATATTTT. Full variable domain (remainder filled in from reference TRBV5-1 and TRBJ1-3): KAGVTQTPRYLIKTRGQQVTLSCSPISGHRSVSWYQQTPGQGLQFLFEYFSETQRNKGNFPGRFSGRQFSNSRSEMNVSTLELGDSALYLCASSLGQGGGNTIYFGEGSWLTVV.

The rearrangement links TRBV5-1 to TRBJ1-1; 7 bases line up with TRBD1. The germline gives CDR1 SGHRS, CDR2 YFSETQ. The length of the CDR3 is 15 residues. V shed 4 bases, J shed 6 bases, and the junction held 12 bases outside the gene matches. CDR3 nucleotides: TGCGCCAGCAGCCAAATACAGGGGATGTTGTCTGAAGCTTTCTTT. Translating it yields CASSQIQGMLSEAFF.

V is TRBV7-8 and J is TRBJ2-1, with 9 bases that match TRBD1. The length of the CDR3 is 17 residues. V shed 1 base, J shed 4 bases, and the junction held 8 bases outside the gene matches. Germline assignment: CDR1 SGHVS and CDR2 FQNEAQ. The CDR3 coding sequence is TGTGCCAGCAGCTTAGGGGTTTTCGGGACAGGGTACAATGAGCAGTTCTTC. Residues: CASSLGVFGTGYNEQFF.